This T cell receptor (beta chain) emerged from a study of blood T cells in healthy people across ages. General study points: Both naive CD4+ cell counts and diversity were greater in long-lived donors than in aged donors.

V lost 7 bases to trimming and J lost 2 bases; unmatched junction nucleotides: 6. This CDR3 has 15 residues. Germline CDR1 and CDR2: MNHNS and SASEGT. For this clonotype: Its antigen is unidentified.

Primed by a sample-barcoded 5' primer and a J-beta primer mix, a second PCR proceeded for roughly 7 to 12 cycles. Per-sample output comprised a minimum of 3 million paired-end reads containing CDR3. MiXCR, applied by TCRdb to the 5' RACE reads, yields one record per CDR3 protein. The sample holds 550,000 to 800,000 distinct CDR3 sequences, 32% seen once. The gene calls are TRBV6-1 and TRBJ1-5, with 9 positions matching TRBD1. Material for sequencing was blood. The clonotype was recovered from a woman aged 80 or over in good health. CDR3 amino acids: CASTTGGDRNQPQHF. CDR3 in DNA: TGTGCCAGCACGACAGGGGGGGATCGCAATCAGCCCCAGCATTTT.